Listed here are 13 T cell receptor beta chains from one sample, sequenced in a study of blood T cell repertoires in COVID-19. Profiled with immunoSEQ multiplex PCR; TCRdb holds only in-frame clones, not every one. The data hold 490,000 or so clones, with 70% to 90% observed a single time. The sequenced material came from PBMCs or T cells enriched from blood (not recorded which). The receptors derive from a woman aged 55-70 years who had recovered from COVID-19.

The CDR3: CASSHWKGAGYEQYF. The CDR3 coding sequence is TGTGCCAGCAGCCATTGGAAAGGGGCTGGCTACGAGCAGTACTTC. This chain connects TRBV3-1 (or the pseudogene TRBV3-2) to TRBJ2-7, with a possible D match to TRBD1 (5 bases). There are 15 residues in the CDR3. The V gene's germline CDR1 is LGHDT and CDR2 YNNKEL (reference sequence). Trimming took off 3 bases at V and 3 bases at J, with 15 bases between the two ends.

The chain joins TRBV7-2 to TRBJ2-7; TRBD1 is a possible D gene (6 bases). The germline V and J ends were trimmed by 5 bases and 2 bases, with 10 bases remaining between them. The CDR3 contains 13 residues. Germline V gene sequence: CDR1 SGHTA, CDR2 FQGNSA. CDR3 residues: CASSVGQTYEQYV. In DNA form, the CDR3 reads TGTGCCAGCAGCGTTGGACAGACCTACGAGCAGTACGTC.

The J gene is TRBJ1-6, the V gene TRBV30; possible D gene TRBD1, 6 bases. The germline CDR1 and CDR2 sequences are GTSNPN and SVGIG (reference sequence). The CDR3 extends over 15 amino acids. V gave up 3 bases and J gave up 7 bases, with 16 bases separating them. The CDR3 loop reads CAWSDTGQVNSPLHF. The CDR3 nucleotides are TGTGCCTGGAGCGACACGGGACAAGTAAATTCACCCCTCCACTTT.

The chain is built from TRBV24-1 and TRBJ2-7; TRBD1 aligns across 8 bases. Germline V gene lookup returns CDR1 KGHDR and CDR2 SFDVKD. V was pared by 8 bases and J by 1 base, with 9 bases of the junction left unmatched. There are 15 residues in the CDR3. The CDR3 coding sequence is TGTGCCACCAATAGACAGGGGAGGTGGTCCTACGAGCAGTACGTC. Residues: CATNRQGRWSYEQYV.

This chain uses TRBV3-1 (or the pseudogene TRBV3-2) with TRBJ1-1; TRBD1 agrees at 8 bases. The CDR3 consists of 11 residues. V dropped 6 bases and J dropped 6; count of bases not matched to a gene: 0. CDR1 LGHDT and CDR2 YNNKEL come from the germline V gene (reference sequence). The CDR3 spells CASRTGAEAFF. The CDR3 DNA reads TGTGCCAGCAGGACAGGGGCTGAAGCTTTCTTT.

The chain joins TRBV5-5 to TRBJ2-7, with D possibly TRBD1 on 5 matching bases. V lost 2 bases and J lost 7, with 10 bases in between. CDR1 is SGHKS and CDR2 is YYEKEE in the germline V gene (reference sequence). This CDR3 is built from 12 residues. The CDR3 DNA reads TGTGCCAGCAGCTTCCAGGGTTGGGAGCAGTACTTC. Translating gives CASSFQGWEQYF.

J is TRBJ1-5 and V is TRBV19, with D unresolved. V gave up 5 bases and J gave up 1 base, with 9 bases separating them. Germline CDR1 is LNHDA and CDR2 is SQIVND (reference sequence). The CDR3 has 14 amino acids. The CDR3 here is CASSGGGSNQPQHF. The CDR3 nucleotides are TGTGCCAGTAGTGGAGGAGGGAGCAATCAGCCCCAGCATTTT.

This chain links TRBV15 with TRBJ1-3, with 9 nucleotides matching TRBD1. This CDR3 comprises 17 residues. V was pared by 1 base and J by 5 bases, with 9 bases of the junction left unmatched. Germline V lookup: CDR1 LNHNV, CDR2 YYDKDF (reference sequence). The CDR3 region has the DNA TGTGCCACCAGCAGAGGGGTAGCGGGACAGGGTCGAAACACCATATATTTT. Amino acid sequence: CATSRGVAGQGRNTIYF. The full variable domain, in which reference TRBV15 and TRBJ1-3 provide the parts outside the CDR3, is DAMVIQNPRYQVTQFGKPVTLSCSQTLNHNVMYWYQQKSSQAPKLLFHYYDKDFNNEADTPDNFQSRRPNTSFCFLDIRSPGLGDTAMYLCATSRGVAGQGRNTIYFGEGSWLTVV.

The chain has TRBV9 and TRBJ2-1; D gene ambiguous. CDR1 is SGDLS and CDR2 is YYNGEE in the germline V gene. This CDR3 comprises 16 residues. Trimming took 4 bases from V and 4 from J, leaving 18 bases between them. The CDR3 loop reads CASSQAANVLYNEQFF. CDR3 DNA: TGTGCCAGCAGCCAAGCCGCTAACGTACTTTACAATGAGCAGTTCTTC.

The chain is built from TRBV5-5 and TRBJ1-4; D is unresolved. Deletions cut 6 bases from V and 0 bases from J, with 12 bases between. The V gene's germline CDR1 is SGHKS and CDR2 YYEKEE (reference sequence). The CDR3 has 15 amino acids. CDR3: CASKVLGATNEKLFF. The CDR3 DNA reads TGTGCCAGCAAGGTCCTCGGGGCAACTAATGAAAAACTGTTTTTT.

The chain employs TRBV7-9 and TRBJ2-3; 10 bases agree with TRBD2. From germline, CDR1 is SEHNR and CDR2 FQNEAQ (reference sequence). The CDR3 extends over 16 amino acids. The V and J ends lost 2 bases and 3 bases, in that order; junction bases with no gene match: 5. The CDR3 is CASSLIAGGKTDTQYF. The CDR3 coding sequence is TGTGCCAGCAGCTTAATAGCGGGGGGAAAAACAGATACGCAGTATTTT.

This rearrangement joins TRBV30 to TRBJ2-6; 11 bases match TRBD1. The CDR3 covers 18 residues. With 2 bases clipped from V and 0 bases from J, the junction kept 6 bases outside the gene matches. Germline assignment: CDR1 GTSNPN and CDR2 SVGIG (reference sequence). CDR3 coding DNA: TGTGCCTGGAGTTGGGGACAGGGGGGTCTCTCTGGGGCCAACGTCCTGACTTTC. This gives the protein CAWSWGQGGLSGANVLTF. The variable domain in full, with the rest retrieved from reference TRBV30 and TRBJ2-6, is SQTIHQWPATLVQPVGSPLSLECTVEGTSNPNLYWYRQAAGRGLQLLFYSVGIGQISSEVPQNLSASRPQDRQFILSSKKLLLSDSGFYLCAWSWGQGGLSGANVLTFGAGSRLTVL.

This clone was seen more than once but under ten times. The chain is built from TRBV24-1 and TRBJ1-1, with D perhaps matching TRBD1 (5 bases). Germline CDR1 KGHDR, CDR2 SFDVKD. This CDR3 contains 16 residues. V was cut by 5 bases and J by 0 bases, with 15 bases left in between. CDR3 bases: TGTGCCACCAGTGCCGCGGGGCAGGGACTGAACACTGAAGCTTTCTTT. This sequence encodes CATSAAGQGLNTEAFF.